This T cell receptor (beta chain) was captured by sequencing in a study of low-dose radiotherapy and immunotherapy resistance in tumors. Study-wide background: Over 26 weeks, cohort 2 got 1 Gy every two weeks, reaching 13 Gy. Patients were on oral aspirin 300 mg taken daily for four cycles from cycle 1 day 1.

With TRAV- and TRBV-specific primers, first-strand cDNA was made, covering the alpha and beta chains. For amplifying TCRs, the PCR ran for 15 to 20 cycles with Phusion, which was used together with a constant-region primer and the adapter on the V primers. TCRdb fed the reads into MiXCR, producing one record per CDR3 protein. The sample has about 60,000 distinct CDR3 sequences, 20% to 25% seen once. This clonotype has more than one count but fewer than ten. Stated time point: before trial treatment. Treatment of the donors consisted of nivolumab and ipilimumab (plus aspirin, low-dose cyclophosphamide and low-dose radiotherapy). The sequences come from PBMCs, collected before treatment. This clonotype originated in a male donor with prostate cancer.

The CDR3 coding sequence is TGTGCCACCAGTGAAACAGGGAGGTTTCAGCCCCAGCATTTT. It translates to CATSETGRFQPQHF. The gene calls are TRBV24-1 and TRBJ1-5; D is possibly TRBD1 (6 bases). Per germline, CDR1 KGHDR and CDR2 SFDVKD. V lost 4 bases, J lost 6 bases, and 12 bases lay in between. The CDR3 loop spans 14 amino acids.